This T cell receptor beta chain is from a study of beta chain features in type 1 diabetes (dated by TCRdb to 2016 to 2019). Background for the entire study: Mean age, gender distribution, total cell number and subset yield did not differ between patients and healthy donors. Across all samples, almost 110 million sorted cells were examined, and cell number per subset correlated strongly with RNA yield. The study compared TCRB repertoires of sorted circulating CD4+ T cell subsets between recently diagnosed type 1 diabetes patients and matched healthy donors. Naive and central memory subsets were obtained from all 30 or so donors, but regulatory and stem cell-like memory subsets were isolated from only 8 patients and roughly eight healthy donors. Overall study outcomes, separate from this receptor: In all four CD4+ subsets, TCRB CDR3 length was moderately but significantly shorter in type 1 diabetes patients. HLA sub-analyses involved small numbers of individuals, so any influence of HLA type on TCRB rearrangement remained unresolved. Shorter templates might have been favored by PCR, but patient and control samples were amplified and corrected together, so both groups would have been affected equally by any skew. Sequencing cDNA rather than genomic DNA could over-represent highly expressing activated cells, although activation and CD3 levels did not differ between groups. At VDJ recombination sites, patients with type 1 diabetes made fewer insertions and deleted more nucleotides, a pattern implying thymic rearrangement abnormalities. Naive, central memory and regulatory TCRB repertoires appeared more similar among patients than among healthy donors.

This clone was seen a few times. Its antigen is not yet known. Base qualities were left out, and no much larger clone turns up one base away. Each donor gave one peripheral blood draw, averaging about 100 mL, which was collected into heparinised tubes. A BD FACSAria II and a panel including CD45RO, CCR7, CD25, CD127, CD95 and CD27 were used to sort naive, central memory, regulatory and stem cell-like memory CD4+ T cells. Purity was above 95% for every sorted population. Right away, PBMCs were isolated by Lymphoprep density gradient centrifugation and were stained directly, with no culture step. To minimize batch effects, samples were stained and sorted in pairs, one healthy donor with one patient per experiment. The entire isolated RNA was reverse transcribed using the High Capacity cDNA Reverse Transcription Kit, and thus expressed TCRB transcripts were sequenced. Naive, central memory and regulatory T cell samples underwent deep immunoSEQ sequencing, averaging about 3.57 million total reads per sample. After sorted cells were lysed in RLT buffer, RNA was extracted with DNase-treated RNeasy Micro or Mini kits, with the choice depending on cell number. To prevent cross-contamination, every cell subset was processed on its own, while patient and healthy donor samples were processed together. Using the immunoSEQ multiplex PCR, TCRB sequences were amplified from cDNA into 87-bp fragments spanning the CDR3 region. Sequencing of the amplicons was done on the Illumina HiSeq platform. Regarding the original processing steps: PCR bias was corrected computationally using synthetic template baselines, and reads within Hamming distance 2 were collapsed, with unmergeable singletons discarded. Reads were aligned against IMGT to assign V, D and J genes, CDR3 length and insertions or deletions at six rearrangement sites. Within each subset, clonotype counts were normalized to the number of sorted cells before true diversity and Gini coefficients were calculated with the tcR R package. The overlap coefficient, calculated on TCRB nucleotide sequences, was used to quantify repertoire sharing. TCRdb obtained this table from immuneACCESS and retained in-frame rearrangements with V and J assigned. These tables miss some clones; where compared with another copy, unresolved V genes account for less than half of the shortfall, and the remainder is unexplained. V and J calls and clone size are those listed in that table; D and trimming were worked out from the DNA. Present in this sample are almost 350,000 clones, around 9.3% of which were seen just once. Of the sample, roughly 0.99% falls within the top ten clones.

Input material: central memory CD4+ T cells from blood. This sequence was found in a man aged 25 to 40 with type 1 diabetes.

The CDR3 protein: CASSLASGANVLTF. The base sequence is TGCGCCAGCAGCTTGGCGTCCGGGGCCAACGTCCTGACTTTC. The rearrangement combines TRBV5-1 with TRBJ2-6; no D segment can be confidently identified. Deletion took 0 bases off V and 4 bases off J, with a span of 5 bases between the germline ends. Per the germline V gene, SGHRS is the CDR1 and YFSETQ is the CDR2. Spanning cysteine to phenylalanine, the CDR3 consists of 14 amino acids. Just CDR3 DNA is preserved here, 42 bases in frame from base 1.